This T cell receptor (beta chain) was documented in a study of spatial heterogeneity in lung cancer. Study-wide points: Counts of expanded alpha and beta TCRs within tumors tracked the tumor nonsynonymous mutation count.

Time point meaning: sample taken at primary tumor resection. The donors comprised 60 to 80 untreated early-stage non-small cell lung cancer patients. Sequencing of whole RNA from tumor, nontumor lung or frozen PBMC involved no sorting. This clonotype was observed at least ten times. The antigen remains undetermined. Carried by each TCR cDNA molecule was a unique molecular identifier. TCRdb itself ran the 5' RACE reads through MiXCR, one entry per CDR3 protein. The sample holds about 15,000 distinct CDR3 sequences, roughly 6% seen once. Per germline, CDR1 SGHTA and CDR2 FQGNSA. The CDR3 runs to 14 residues. V was cut by 3 bases and J by 5 bases, with 11 bases left in between.

J is TRBJ2-1 and V is TRBV7-2; D is possibly TRBD1 or TRBD2 (5 bases each). The sequenced sample was lung tumor tissue, obtained at surgery. This TCR came from a male donor with early-stage non-small cell lung cancer. The CDR3 sequence is CASSFWGTNNEQFF. DNA of the CDR3: TGTGCCAGCAGCTTTTGGGGGACGAACAATGAGCAGTTCTTC.